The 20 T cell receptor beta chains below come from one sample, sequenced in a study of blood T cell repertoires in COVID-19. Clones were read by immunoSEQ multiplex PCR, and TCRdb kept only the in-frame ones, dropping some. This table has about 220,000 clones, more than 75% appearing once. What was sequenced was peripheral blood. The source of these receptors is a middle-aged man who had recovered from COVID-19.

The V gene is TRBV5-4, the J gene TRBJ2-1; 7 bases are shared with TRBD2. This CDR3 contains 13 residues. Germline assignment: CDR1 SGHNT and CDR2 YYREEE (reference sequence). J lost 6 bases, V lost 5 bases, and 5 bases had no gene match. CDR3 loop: CASRPSSGNEQFF. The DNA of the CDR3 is TGTGCCAGCAGACCCTCTAGCGGCAATGAGCAGTTCTTC.

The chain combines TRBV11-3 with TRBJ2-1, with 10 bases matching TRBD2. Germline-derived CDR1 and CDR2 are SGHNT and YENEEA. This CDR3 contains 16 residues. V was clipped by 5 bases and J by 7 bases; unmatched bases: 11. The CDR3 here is CASSQIGAGGWNEQFF. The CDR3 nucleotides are TGTGCCAGCAGCCAGATCGGAGCGGGAGGGTGGAATGAGCAGTTCTTC.

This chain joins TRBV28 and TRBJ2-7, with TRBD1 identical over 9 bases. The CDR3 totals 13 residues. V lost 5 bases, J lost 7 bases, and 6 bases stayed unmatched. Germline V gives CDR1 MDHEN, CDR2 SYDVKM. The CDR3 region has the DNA TGTGCCAGCAGTCGGACAGGGGTGAGGGAGCAGTACTTC. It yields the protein CASSRTGVREQYF.

DNA for the CDR3: TGTGCCATCAGTGACCCGGGACTAGCGGGAGGCTACGAGCAGTACTTC. Protein product: CAISDPGLAGGYEQYF. The chain joins TRBV10-3 to TRBJ2-7; 15 bases are shared with TRBD2. The CDR3 runs to 16 residues. Trimming removed 3 bases from V and 3 bases from J; junction bases left unmatched: 3. CDR1 and CDR2 from the germline V gene are ENHRY and SYGVKD.

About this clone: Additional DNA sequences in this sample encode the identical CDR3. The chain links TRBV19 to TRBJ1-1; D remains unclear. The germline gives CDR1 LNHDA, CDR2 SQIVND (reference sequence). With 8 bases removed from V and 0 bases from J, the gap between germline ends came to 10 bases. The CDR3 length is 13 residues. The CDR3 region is CASSSYMNTEAFF. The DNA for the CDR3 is TGTGCCAGTTCCAGTTACATGAACACTGAAGCTTTCTTT.

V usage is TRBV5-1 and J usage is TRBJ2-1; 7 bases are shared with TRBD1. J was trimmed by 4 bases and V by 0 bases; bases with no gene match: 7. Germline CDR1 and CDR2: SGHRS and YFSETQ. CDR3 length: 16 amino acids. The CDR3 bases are TGCGCCAGCAGCTTGGGGCTTCAGGGGGTTTACAATGAGCAGTTCTTC. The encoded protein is CASSLGLQGVYNEQFF.

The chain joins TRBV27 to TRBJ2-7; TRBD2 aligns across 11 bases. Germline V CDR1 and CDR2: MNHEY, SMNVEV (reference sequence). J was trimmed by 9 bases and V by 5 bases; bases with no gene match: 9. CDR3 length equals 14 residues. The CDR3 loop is CASSPYSGRAGQYF. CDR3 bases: TGTGCCAGCAGTCCCTATAGCGGGAGGGCCGGGCAGTACTTC.

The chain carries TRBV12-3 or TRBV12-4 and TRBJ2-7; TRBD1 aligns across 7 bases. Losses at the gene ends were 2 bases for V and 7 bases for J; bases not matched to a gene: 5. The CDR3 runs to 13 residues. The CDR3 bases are TGTGCCAGCAGTTTACACAGGGGTGGAGAGCAGTACTTC. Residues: CASSLHRGGEQYF.

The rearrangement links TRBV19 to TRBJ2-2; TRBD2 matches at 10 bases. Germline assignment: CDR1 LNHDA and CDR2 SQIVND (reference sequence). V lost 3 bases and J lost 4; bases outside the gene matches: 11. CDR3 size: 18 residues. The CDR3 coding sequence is TGTGCCAGTAGTATTGGTCTAGCGGGAGTAGTGGTCACCGGGGAGCTGTTTTTT. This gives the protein CASSIGLAGVVVTGELFF.

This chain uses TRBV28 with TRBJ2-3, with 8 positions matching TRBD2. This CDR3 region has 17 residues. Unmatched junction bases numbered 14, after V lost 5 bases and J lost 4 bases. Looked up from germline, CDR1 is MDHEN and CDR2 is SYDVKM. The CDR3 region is CASSPRPGLGLADTQYF. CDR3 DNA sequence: TGTGCCAGCAGTCCTCGTCCGGGACTAGGACTTGCAGATACGCAGTATTTT.

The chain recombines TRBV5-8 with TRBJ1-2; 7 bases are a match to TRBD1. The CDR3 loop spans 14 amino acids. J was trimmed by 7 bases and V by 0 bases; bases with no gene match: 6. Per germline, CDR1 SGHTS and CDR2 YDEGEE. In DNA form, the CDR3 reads TGTGCCAGCAGCTTGGTGCCCAGGGGGGCTGGCTACACCTTC. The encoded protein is CASSLVPRGAGYTF.

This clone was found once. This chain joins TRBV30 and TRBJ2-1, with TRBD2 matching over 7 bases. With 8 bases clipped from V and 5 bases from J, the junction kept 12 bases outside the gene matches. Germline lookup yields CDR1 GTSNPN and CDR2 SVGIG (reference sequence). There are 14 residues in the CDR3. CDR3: CALRALAINNEQFF. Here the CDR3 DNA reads TGTGCCCTCAGGGCACTAGCGATTAACAATGAGCAGTTCTTC.

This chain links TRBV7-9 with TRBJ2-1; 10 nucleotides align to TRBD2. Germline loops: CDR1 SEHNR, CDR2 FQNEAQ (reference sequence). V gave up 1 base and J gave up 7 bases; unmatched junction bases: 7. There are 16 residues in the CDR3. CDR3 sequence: CASSLGTSSGSNEQFF. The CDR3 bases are TGTGCCAGCAGCTTAGGAACTTCTAGCGGGAGTAATGAGCAGTTCTTC.

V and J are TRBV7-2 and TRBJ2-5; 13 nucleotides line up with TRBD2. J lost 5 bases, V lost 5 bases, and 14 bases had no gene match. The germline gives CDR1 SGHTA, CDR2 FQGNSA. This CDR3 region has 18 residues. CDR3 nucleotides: TGTGCCAGCAGCCCCGCTGGACTAGCGGGAGCCTATAGGGAGACCCAGTACTTC. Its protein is CASSPAGLAGAYRETQYF.

CDR3 bases: TGCGCCAGCAGCTTGGGACTAAATACCTACAATGAGCAGTTCTTC. It codes for CASSLGLNTYNEQFF. This chain uses TRBV5-1 with TRBJ2-1; D might be TRBD2 (5 bases). CDR3 length: 15 amino acids. The V end was cut by 0 bases, the J end by 2 bases, with 9 bases between. Looked up from germline, CDR1 is SGHRS and CDR2 is YFSETQ.

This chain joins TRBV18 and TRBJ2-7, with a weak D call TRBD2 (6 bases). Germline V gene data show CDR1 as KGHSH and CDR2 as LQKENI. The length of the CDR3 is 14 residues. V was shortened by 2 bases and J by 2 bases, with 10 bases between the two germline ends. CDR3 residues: CASSPMGGPYEQYF. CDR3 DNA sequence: TGTGCCAGCTCACCAATGGGAGGCCCCTACGAGCAGTACTTC.

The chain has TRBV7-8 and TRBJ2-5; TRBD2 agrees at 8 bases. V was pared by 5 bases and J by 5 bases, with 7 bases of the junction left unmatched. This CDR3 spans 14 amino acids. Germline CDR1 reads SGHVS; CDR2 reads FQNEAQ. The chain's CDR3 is CASSLSGMGETQYF. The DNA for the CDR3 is TGTGCCAGCAGCCTTAGCGGGATGGGCGAGACCCAGTACTTC.

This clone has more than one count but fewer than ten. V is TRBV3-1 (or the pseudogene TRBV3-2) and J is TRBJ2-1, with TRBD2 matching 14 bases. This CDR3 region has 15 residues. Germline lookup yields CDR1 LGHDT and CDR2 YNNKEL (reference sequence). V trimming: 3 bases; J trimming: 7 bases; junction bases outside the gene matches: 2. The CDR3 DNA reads TGTGCCAGCAGCCAGGGGACTAGCGGGAGAAATGAGCAGTTCTTC. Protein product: CASSQGTSGRNEQFF.

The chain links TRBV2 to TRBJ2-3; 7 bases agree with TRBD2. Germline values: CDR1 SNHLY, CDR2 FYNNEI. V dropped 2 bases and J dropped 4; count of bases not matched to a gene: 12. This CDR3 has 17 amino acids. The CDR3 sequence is CASSEFGGSGRADTQYF. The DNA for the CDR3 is TGTGCCAGCAGTGAATTCGGGGGGTCAGGGAGGGCAGATACGCAGTATTTT.

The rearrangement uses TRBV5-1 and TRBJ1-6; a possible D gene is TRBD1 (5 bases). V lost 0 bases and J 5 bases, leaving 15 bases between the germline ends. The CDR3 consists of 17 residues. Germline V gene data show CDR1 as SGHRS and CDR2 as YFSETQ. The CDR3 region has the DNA TGCGCCAGCAGCTTGGCTAGGGGCGGGAGGAATAATTCACCCCTCCACTTT. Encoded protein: CASSLARGGRNNSPLHF.